This T cell receptor (beta chain) was identified in a study of blood T cell repertoires in COVID-19. About the research overall: Samples of COVID-19 (acute and convalescent) were obtained from the United States, Italy and Spain. The cDNA or gDNA used as material had been derived from T cells, B-cell-depleted T cells, or PBMCs.

Under the authors' procedure: Counts of nucleated cells, estimated from reference gene primer amplification, were obtained. The protocol was immunoSEQ multiplex PCR, while the TCRdb copy is restricted to in-frame clones and leaves out a portion. The DNA gave D and trimming, while V, J and clone size come from that table. The repertoire holds roughly 100,000 clones, with approximately 84% as singletons. Material: peripheral blood. The source is a human donor in a cohort sampled during active COVID-19.

CDR3 in amino acids: CASSRAGDGETQYF. Written as DNA, the CDR3 is TGTGCCAGCAGCCGTGCAGGGGACGGGGAGACCCAGTACTTC. V gene TRBV4-2 combines with J gene TRBJ2-5; D is perhaps TRBD1 (6 bases). The germline gives CDR1 LGHNA, CDR2 YNFKEQ. This CDR3 comprises 14 residues. With 4 bases removed from V and 5 bases from J, the gap between germline ends came to 14 bases.